One sample yielded the 3 T cell receptor beta chains listed below, sequenced in a study of blood T cell repertoires in COVID-19. TCRdb's copy holds only in-frame clones and misses some; the assay was immunoSEQ multiplex PCR. Among 140,000 to 150,000 clones listed, approximately 88% were seen once. Sequencing was done on a sample of PBMCs or T cells enriched from blood (not recorded which). These receptors came from a woman aged 25 to 45 with acute COVID-19.

The rearrangement uses TRBV28 and TRBJ2-7, with 12 bases fitting TRBD1. The CDR3 contains 17 residues. The germline gives CDR1 MDHEN, CDR2 SYDVKM. V lost 4 bases, J lost 2 bases, and 9 bases stayed unmatched. DNA for the CDR3: TGTGCCAGCAGTTCAGCGGGACAGGGGGCCCACCCCTACGAGCAGTACTTC. The encoded protein is CASSSAGQGAHPYEQYF.

For the CDR3, the DNA is TGTGCCAGCAGTTTAAGCTTGAACACTGAAGCTTTCTTT. This codes for CASSLSLNTEAFF. V and J are TRBV28 and TRBJ1-1; D ambiguous. V was clipped by 2 bases and J by 0 bases, with 4 bases between them. The length of the CDR3 is 13 residues. Per the germline V gene, CDR1 is MDHEN and CDR2 is SYDVKM.

The chain carries TRBV7-2 and TRBJ2-1; 7 bases are a match to TRBD1. This CDR3 region has 16 residues. Trimming took 1 base from V and 3 from J; bases not matched to a gene: 6. Germline V gives CDR1 SGHTA, CDR2 FQGNSA. CDR3 in DNA: TGTGCCAGCAGCTTAGTAGGGACAGAAAACTACAATGAGCAGTTCTTC. It codes for CASSLVGTENYNEQFF.